Shown below are 25 T cell receptor beta chains from a single sample sequenced in a study of blood T cell repertoires in COVID-19. Some clones are missing from TCRdb's copy, which holds only in-frame ones; the method was immunoSEQ multiplex PCR. The repertoire holds over 80,000 clones, with approximately 86% as singletons. Sequenced: peripheral blood. Receptors originate from a man older than 75 with active or convalescent COVID-19.

In its sample, this clone was seen once. In nucleotides, the CDR3 is TGCGCCAGCAGCCAAGTTATTAGCGGGAGCTCCTACAATGAGCAGTTCTTC. Translation gives CASSQVISGSSYNEQFF. This rearrangement joins TRBV4-1 to TRBJ2-1; 9 bases match TRBD2. CDR1 and CDR2 (germline): MGHRA, YSYEKL. The CDR3 covers 17 residues. V was pared by 1 base and J by 0 bases, with 4 bases of the junction left unmatched.

The chain employs TRBV11-1 and TRBJ2-1; D unresolved. The germline V gene encodes CDR1 SGHAT and CDR2 FQDESV (reference sequence). The CDR3 has 13 amino acids. V gave up 5 bases and J gave up 7 bases, with 12 bases separating them. In nucleotides, the CDR3 is TGTGCCAGCAGCCGCTTGATTGAGAATGAGCAGTTCTTC. Encoded protein: CASSRLIENEQFF.

The chain links TRBV18 to TRBJ1-3; 7 bases fit TRBD1. Germline CDR1 KGHSH, CDR2 LQKENI. The CDR3 loop spans 16 amino acids. The V gene end was trimmed by 3 bases and the J gene end by 1 base; junction bases not matched to a gene: 6. This chain's CDR3 is CASSPGPTGSGNTIYF. The CDR3, as DNA: TGTGCCAGCTCACCGGGTCCGACAGGGTCTGGAAACACCATATATTTT.

J is TRBJ2-1 and V is TRBV7-2, with 10 bases fitting TRBD2. Trimming removed 6 bases from V and 6 bases from J; junction bases left unmatched: 11. Germline CDR1 reads SGHTA; CDR2 reads FQGNSA. CDR3 length: 16 residues. CDR3 nucleotides: TGTGCCAGCAGGGACGAACTAGCGGGGCAATCCAATGAGCAGTTCTTC. Protein: CASRDELAGQSNEQFF.

The V call is TRBV29-1, the J call TRBJ2-4; 9 bases map to TRBD1. Germline CDR1 reads SQVTM; CDR2 reads ANQGSEA. Trimming at V came to 4 bases and at J to 8 bases, leaving 3 bases not matched to a gene. CDR3 size: 12 residues. The CDR3, as DNA: TGCAGCGTTGGGACAGGGGATGACATTCAGTACTTC. This encodes CSVGTGDDIQYF.

This clone was counted a single time. The chain carries TRBV4-1 and TRBJ1-2, with D uncertain. The CDR3 contains 16 residues. The germline gives CDR1 MGHRA, CDR2 YSYEKL. The ends were cut back, 2 bases at V and 2 bases at J, with 15 bases in the middle. In nucleotides, the CDR3 is TGCGCCAGCAGCCAACCACCCGGGGAAGGGAACTATGGCTACACCTTC. It specifies CASSQPPGEGNYGYTF.

This chain connects TRBV29-1 to TRBJ2-1, with TRBD2 as a possible D gene (6 bases). Per germline, CDR1 SQVTM and CDR2 ANQGSEA. The CDR3 contains 13 residues. The CDR3 DNA reads as TGCAGGGCTACGGGACTCAGCTACAATGAGCAGTTCTTC. Protein product: CRATGLSYNEQFF.

The chain combines TRBV7-8 with TRBJ1-1, with 7 nucleotides matching TRBD1. Trimming took 2 bases from V and 10 from J; bases not matched to a gene: 7. This CDR3 spans 13 amino acids. Germline CDR1 and CDR2: SGHVS and FQNEAQ. CDR3 protein: CASSLSGQSVAFF. CDR3 nucleotides: TGTGCCAGCAGCTTATCGGGACAGAGTGTAGCTTTCTTT. The full variable domain, rest sourced from reference TRBV7-8 and TRBJ1-1, is GAGVSQSPRYKVAKRGQDVALRCDPISGHVSLFWYQQALGQGPEFLTYFQNEAQLDKSGLPSDRFFAERPEGSVSTLKIQRTQQEDSAVYLCASSLSGQSVAFFGQGTRLTVV.

This chain joins TRBV18 and TRBJ2-7; D unresolved. Germline-derived CDR1 and CDR2 are KGHSH and LQKENI. V was shortened by 1 base and J by 2 bases, with 9 bases between the two germline ends. This CDR3 contains 14 residues. The CDR3 loop reads CASSPRHDTYEQYF. The CDR3 region has the DNA TGTGCCAGCTCACCACGACACGATACCTACGAGCAGTACTTC.

This clone occurred a few times. This chain joins TRBV19 and TRBJ1-1; D possibly corresponds to TRBD1 (5 bases). Trimming left V 6 bases short and J 4 bases short, with 21 bases between. The CDR3 sequence is 16 residues long. Germline V CDR1 and CDR2: LNHDA, SQIVND (reference sequence). The CDR3 region has the DNA TGTGCCAGTAGGTATATATGGGAACGAAGGGGCACTGAAGCTTTCTTT. Encoded protein: CASRYIWERRGTEAFF.

J is TRBJ2-1 and V is TRBV4-1, with 8 bases matching TRBD2. V trimming: 6 bases; J trimming: 15 bases; junction bases outside the gene matches: 13. CDR1 MGHRA and CDR2 YSYEKL come from the germline V gene. This CDR3 is 13 amino acids long. The CDR3 DNA reads TGCGCCAGCAGTAATATAGCGGGGCCCCTCCCGTTCTTC. It specifies CASSNIAGPLPFF.

V is TRBV21-1 and J is TRBJ2-7; the tabulated D call, TRBD1, remains unverified against the DNA. TRBV21-1 is a documented pseudogene. The CDR3 spans 16 residues. CDR3 sequence reads: CASREKRQALVYEQYF. CDR3 in DNA: TGTGCCAGCAGAGAGAAAAGACAGGCATTGGTCTACGAGCAGTACTTC.

This chain uses TRBV5-1 with TRBJ2-3, with D maybe TRBD2 (6 bases). This CDR3 spans 14 amino acids. Germline CDR1 reads SGHRS; CDR2 reads YFSETQ. Deletions cut 8 bases from V and 0 bases from J, with 13 bases between. Written as DNA, the CDR3 is TGCGCCAGTCAGCGTGGAGGGAGCACAGATACGCAGTATTTT. Translation gives CASQRGGSTDTQYF. The full variable domain, in which reference TRBV5-1 and TRBJ2-3 provide the parts outside the CDR3, is KAGVTQTPRYLIKTRGQQVTLSCSPISGHRSVSWYQQTPGQGLQFLFEYFSETQRNKGNFPGRFSGRQFSNSRSEMNVSTLELGDSALYLCASQRGGSTDTQYFGPGTRLTVL.

The chain uses TRBV10-2 and TRBJ2-7, with D tentatively TRBD1 (5 bases). Between the trimmed V and J ends, which lost 2 bases and 2 bases, there was a span of 13 bases. CDR3 length equals 15 residues. Germline-derived CDR1 and CDR2 are WSHSY and SAAADI. CDR3 DNA: TGCGCCAGCAGTGAGGCTGCAGGGTTGGCCTACGAGCAGTACTTC. It encodes CASSEAAGLAYEQYF.

Only a few counts were recorded for this clone. V gene TRBV6-5 combines with J gene TRBJ2-1; TRBD1 is a possible D gene (6 bases). The CDR3 sequence is 13 residues long. V was shortened by 8 bases and J by 4 bases, with 12 bases between the two germline ends. Germline V gene sequence: CDR1 MNHEY, CDR2 SVGAGI. CDR3 sequence (DNA): TGTGCCAGCCACGGGACACCATACAATGAGCAGTTCTTC. Translating gives CASHGTPYNEQFF.

The CDR3 loop is CASSRVPGQEPFLSGNTIYF. DNA for the CDR3: TGCGCCAGCAGCAGGGTCCCGGGACAGGAACCTTTCCTCTCTGGAAACACCATATATTTT. This chain uses TRBV5-1 with TRBJ1-3, with 8 bases lining up with TRBD1. The germline V gene has CDR1 SGHRS and CDR2 YFSETQ. The CDR3 sequence is 20 residues long. V lost 4 bases and J lost 0; bases outside the gene matches: 18.

V gene TRBV20-1 combines with J gene TRBJ1-2; 8 bases fit TRBD1. Germline loops: CDR1 DFQATT, CDR2 SNEGSKA (reference sequence). V was clipped by 3 bases and J by 4 bases; unmatched bases: 4. CDR3 size: 13 residues. The CDR3 sequence: CSASPGQAYGYTF. CDR3 coding DNA: TGCAGTGCTAGTCCGGGACAGGCCTATGGCTACACCTTC.

This clone was detected only once. The chain has TRBV7-6 and TRBJ2-2, with D perhaps matching TRBD1 (5 bases). Trimming removed 2 bases at V and 5 bases at J, with 12 bases between. The germline CDR1 and CDR2 sequences are SGHVS and FNYEAQ. There are 15 residues in the CDR3. The CDR3 coding sequence is TGTGCCAGCAGCTTAAGTCAGGGAAATACCGGGGAGCTGTTTTTT. It translates to CASSLSQGNTGELFF.

This rearrangement joins TRBV2 to TRBJ2-7, with 9 bases matching TRBD1. The V gene's germline CDR1 is SNHLY and CDR2 FYNNEI. This CDR3 spans 14 amino acids. The J segment lost 3 bases and the V segment lost 0 bases, leaving 0 bases of the junction unmatched. Here the CDR3 DNA reads TGTGCCAGCAGTGAAGCGGGACAGGGCTACGAGCAGTACTTC. Encoded protein: CASSEAGQGYEQYF.

This chain joins TRBV28 and TRBJ2-5; 7 positions match TRBD2. J gave up 1 base and V 7 bases, and 6 bases lay outside the gene matches. From germline, CDR1 is MDHEN and CDR2 SYDVKM. The CDR3 is 14 residues long. CDR3: CASKSGGIQETQYF. As DNA, the CDR3 is TGTGCCAGCAAATCCGGGGGGATCCAAGAGACCCAGTACTTC.

The chain carries TRBV7-9 and TRBJ1-1, with a tentative D call TRBD1 (6 bases). Trimming shortened V by 5 bases and J by 0 bases, and 13 bases separated the two germline ends. Germline CDR1 SEHNR, CDR2 FQNEAQ (reference sequence). CDR3 length: 15 amino acids. The CDR3 coding sequence is TGTGCCAGCAGCCTACCGACAGGAATGAACACTGAAGCTTTCTTT. Its translation is CASSLPTGMNTEAFF.

CDR3 DNA: TGTGCCAGCAATGAGGGACTTAGCAATCAGCCCCAGCATTTT. It encodes CASNEGLSNQPQHF. The chain links TRBV2 to TRBJ1-5; D might be TRBD1 (5 bases). With 7 bases removed from V and 0 bases from J, the gap between germline ends came to 10 bases. The CDR3 totals 14 residues. The germline V gene encodes CDR1 SNHLY and CDR2 FYNNEI. The complete variable domain, with remaining parts taken from reference TRBV2 and TRBJ1-5, reads EPEVTQTPSHQVTQMGQEVILRCVPISNHLYFYWYRQILGQKVEFLVSFYNNEISEKSEIFDDQFSVERPDGSNFTLKIRSTKLEDSAMYFCASNEGLSNQPQHFGDGTRLSIL.

The V gene is TRBV4-3, the J gene TRBJ1-2; tentative D call: TRBD1 (5 bases). V shed 1 base and J shed 7 bases, with 13 bases lying between them. From germline, CDR1 is LGHNA and CDR2 YSLEER. The CDR3 sequence is 14 residues long. The CDR3 nucleotides are TGCGCCAGCAGCCAAGTTGGGCAGGGAAGTGGCTACACCTTC. This codes for CASSQVGQGSGYTF.

V gene TRBV4-1 combines with J gene TRBJ1-2, with D maybe TRBD1 (5 bases). The CDR3 has 15 amino acids. V lost 2 bases and J lost 6, with 16 bases in between. The V gene's germline CDR1 is MGHRA and CDR2 YSYEKL. In DNA form, the CDR3 reads TGCGCCAGCAGCCAATCCCCGAATGGGGCCCATGGCTACACCTTC. Its translation is CASSQSPNGAHGYTF.

The V gene is TRBV19, the J gene TRBJ1-2, with 7 bases that match TRBD1. In germline, CDR1 is LNHDA, CDR2 SQIVND (reference sequence). The CDR3 spans 12 residues. V lost 1 base, J lost 9 bases, and 2 bases stayed unmatched. The DNA of the CDR3 is TGTGCCAGTAGTATAGGACAGGGAAGCTACACCTTC. Translating gives CASSIGQGSYTF.